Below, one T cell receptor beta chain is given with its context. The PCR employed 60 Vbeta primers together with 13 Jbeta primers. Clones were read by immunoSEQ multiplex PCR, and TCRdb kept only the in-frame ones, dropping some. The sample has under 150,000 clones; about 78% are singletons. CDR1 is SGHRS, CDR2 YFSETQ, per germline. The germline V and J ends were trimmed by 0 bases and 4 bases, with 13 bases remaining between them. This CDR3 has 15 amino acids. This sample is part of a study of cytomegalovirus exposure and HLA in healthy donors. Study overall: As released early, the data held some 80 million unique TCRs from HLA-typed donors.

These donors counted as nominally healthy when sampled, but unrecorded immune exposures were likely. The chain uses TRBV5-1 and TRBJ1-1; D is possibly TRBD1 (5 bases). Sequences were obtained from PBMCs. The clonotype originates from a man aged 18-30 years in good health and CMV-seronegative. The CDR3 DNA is TGCGCCAGCAGCTTGGACGGGGGGGTGGGCACTGAAGCTTTCTTT. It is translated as CASSLDGGVGTEAFF.